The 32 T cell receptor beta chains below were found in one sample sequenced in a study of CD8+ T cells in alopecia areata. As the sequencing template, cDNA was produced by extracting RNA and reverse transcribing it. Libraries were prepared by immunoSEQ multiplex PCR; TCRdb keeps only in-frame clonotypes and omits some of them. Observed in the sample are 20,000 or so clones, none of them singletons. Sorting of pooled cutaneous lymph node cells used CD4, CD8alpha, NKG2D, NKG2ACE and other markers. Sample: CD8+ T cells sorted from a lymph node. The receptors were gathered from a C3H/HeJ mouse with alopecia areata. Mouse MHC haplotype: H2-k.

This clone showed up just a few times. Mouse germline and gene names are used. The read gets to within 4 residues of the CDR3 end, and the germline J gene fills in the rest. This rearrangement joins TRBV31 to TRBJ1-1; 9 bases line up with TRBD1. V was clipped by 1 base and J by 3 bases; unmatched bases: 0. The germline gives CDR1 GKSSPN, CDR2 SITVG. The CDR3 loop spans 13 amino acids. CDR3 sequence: CAWSRQGDTEVFF. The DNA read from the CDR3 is TGTGCCTGGAGTCGACAGGGGGACACA.

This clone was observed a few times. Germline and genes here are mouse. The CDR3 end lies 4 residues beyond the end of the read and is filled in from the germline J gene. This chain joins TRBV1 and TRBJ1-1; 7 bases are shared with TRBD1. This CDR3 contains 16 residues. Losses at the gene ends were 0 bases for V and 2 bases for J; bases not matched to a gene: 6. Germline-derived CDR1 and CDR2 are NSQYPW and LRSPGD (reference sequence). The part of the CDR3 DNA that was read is TGCACCTGCAGTGCAGATCGGGGGACAGTTAACACA. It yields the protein CTCSADRGTVNT. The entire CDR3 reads CTCSADRGTVNTEVFF.

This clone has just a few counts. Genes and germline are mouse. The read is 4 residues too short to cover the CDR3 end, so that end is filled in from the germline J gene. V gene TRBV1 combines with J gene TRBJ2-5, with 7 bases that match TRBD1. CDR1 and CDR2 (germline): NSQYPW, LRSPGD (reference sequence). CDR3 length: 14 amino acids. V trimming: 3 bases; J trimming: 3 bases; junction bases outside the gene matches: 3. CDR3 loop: CTCSARDRQDTQYF. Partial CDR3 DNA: TGCACCTGCAGTGCCAGGGACAGACAAGAC. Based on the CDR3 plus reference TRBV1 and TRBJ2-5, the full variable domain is VTLLEQNPRWRLVPRGQAVNLRCILKNSQYPWMSWYQQDLQKQLQWLFTLRSPGDKEVKSLPGADYLATRVTDTELRLQVANMSQGRTLYCTCSARDRQDTQYFGPGTRLLVL.

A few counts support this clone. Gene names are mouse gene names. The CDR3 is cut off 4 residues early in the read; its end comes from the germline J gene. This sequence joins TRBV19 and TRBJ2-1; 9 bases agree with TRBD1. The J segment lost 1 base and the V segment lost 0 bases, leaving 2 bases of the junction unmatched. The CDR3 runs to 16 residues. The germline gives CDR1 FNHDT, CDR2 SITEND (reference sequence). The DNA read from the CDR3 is TGTGCCAGCAGTATAGCGGGGACAGGGAACTATGCT. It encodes CASSIAGTGNYA. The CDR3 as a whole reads CASSIAGTGNYAEQFF.

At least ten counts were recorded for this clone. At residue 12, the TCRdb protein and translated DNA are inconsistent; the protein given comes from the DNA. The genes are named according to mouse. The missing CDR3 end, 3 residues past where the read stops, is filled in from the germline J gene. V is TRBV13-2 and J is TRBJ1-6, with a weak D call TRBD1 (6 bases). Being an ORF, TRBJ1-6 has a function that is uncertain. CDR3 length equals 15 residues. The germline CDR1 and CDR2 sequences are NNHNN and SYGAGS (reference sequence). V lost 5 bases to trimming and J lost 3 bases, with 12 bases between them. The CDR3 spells CASGRDNLYNSPLYF. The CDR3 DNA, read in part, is TGTGCCAGCGGCCGGGACAATCTCTATAATTCGCCC.

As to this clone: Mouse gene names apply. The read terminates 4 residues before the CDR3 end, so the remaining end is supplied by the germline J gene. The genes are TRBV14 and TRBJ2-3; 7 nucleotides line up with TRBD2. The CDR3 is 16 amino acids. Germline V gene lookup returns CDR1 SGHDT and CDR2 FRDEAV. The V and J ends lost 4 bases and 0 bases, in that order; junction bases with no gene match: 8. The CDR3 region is CASSRLLGTSAETLYF. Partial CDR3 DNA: TGTGCCAGCAGTCGCTTACTGGGGACTAGTGCAGAA.

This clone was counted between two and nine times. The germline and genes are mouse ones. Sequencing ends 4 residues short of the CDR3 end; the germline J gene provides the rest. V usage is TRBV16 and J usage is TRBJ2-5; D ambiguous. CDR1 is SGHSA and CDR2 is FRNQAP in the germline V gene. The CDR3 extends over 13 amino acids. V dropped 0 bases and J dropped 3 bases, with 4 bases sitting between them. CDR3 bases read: TGTGCAAGCAGCTTAGACACACAAGAC. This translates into CASSLDTQD. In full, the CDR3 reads CASSLDTQDTQYF.

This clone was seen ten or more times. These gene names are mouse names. The CDR3 loop is CASSPTGRDTQYF. The sequenced CDR3 bases are TGTGCCAGCAGTCCGACAGGGAGGGAC. The chain combines TRBV13-3 with TRBJ2-5, with 7 bases identical to TRBD1. The DNA ends 4 residues before the CDR3 does, and the rest of the CDR3 is filled in from the germline J gene. The germline V gene encodes CDR1 NNHDY and CDR2 SYVADS. This CDR3 region has 13 residues.

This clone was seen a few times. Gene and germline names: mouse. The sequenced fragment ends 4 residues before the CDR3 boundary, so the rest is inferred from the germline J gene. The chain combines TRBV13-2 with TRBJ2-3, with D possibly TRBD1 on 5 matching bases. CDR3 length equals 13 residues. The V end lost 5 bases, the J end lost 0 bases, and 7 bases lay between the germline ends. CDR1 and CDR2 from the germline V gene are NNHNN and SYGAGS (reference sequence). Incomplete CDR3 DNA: TGTGCCAGCGGGACAGATAGTGCAGAA. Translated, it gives CASGTDSAE. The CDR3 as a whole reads CASGTDSAETLYF.

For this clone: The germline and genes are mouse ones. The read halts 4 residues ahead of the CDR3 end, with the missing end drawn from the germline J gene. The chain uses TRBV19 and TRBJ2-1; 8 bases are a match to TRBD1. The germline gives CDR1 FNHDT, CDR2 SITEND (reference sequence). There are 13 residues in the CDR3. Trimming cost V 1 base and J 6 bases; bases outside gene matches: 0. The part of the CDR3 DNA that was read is TGTGCCAGCAGTATACAGGGGGCTGCT. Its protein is CASSIQGAA. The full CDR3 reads CASSIQGAAEQFF.

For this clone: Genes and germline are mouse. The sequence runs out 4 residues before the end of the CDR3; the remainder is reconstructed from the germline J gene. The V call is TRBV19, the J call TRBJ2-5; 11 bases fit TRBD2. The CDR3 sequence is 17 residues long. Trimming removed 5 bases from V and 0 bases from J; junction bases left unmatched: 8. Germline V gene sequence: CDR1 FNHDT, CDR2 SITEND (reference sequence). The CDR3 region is CASRNPGTGGNQDTQYF. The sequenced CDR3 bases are TGTGCCAGCAGAAACCCCGGGACTGGGGGTAACCAAGAC.

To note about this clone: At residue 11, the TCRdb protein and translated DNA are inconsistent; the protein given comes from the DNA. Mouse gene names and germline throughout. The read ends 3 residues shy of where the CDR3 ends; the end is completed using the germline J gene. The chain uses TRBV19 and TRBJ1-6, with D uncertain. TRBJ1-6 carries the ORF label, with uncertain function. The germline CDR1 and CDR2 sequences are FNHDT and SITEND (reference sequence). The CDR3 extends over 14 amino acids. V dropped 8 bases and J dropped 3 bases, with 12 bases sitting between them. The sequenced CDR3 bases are TGTGCCAGAAATCCGACACTCTATAATTCGCCC. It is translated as CARNPTLYNSP. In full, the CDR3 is CARNPTLYNSPLYF.

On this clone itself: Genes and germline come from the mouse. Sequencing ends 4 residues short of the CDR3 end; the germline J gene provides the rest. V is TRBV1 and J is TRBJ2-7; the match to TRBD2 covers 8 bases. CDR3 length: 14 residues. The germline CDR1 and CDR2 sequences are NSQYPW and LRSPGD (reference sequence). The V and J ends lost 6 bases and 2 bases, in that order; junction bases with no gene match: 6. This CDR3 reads CTCRRPGLAYEQYF. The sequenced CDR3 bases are TGCACCTGCAGGAGACCGGGACTGGCCTAT.

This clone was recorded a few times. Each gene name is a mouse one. CDR3 bases read: TGTGCCAGCAGTGATCGGGACAAA. Its protein product is CASSDRDK. The whole CDR3 protein is CASSDRDKEVFF. The chain employs TRBV13-1 and TRBJ1-1; possible D gene TRBD1, 6 bases. Sequencing ends 4 residues short of the CDR3 end; the germline J gene provides the rest. Germline V gene sequence: CDR1 NSHNY, CDR2 SYGAGN. The CDR3 has 12 amino acids.

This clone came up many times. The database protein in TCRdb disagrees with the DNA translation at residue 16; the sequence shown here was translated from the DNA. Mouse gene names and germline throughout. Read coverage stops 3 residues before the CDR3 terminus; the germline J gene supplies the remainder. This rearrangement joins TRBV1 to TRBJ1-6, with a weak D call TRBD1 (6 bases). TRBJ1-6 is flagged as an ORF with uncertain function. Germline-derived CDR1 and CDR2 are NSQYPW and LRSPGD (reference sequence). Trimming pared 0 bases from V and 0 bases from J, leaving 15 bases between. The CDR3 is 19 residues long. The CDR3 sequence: CTCSADRGTKNSYNSPLYF. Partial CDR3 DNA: TGCACCTGCAGTGCAGATCGCGGGACAAAAAATTCCTATAATTCGCCC.

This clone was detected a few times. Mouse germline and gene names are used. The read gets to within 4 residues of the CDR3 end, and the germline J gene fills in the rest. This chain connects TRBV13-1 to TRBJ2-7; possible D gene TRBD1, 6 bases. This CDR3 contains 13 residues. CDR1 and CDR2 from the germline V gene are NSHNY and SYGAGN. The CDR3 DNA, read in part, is TGTGCCAGCAGTGTCCCGGACAGATAT. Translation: CASSVPDRY. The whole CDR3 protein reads CASSVPDRYEQYF.

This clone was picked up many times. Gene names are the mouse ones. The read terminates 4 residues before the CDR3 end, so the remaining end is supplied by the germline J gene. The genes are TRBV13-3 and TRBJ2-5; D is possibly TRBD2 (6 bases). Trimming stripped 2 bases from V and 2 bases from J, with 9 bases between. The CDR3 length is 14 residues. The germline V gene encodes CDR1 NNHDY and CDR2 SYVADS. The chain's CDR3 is CASSEGGGQDTQYF. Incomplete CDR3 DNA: TGTGCCAGCAGTGAGGGGGGAGGCCAAGAC.

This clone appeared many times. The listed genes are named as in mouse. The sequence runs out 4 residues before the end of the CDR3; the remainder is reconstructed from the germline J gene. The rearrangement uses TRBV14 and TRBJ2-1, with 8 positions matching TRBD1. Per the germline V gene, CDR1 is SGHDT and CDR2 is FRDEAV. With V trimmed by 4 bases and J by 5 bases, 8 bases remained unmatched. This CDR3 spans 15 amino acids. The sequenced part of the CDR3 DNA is TGTGCCAGCAGTCCCAGACAGGGGAGGAATGCT. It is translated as CASSPRQGRNA. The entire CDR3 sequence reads CASSPRQGRNAEQFF.

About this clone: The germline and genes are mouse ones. CDR3 bases read: TGTGCTAGCAGTCCGACTGGGGGGCCCAGCTCCTAT. Amino acids: CASSPTGGPSSY. The full CDR3 sequence reads CASSPTGGPSSYEQYF. The chain couples TRBV17 to TRBJ2-7; TRBD2 matches 10 bases. The CDR3 extends 4 residues past the end of the read, so its final part is completed from the germline J gene. The ends lost 5 bases at V and 0 bases at J; junction bases unmatched: 7. This CDR3 contains 16 residues. Germline CDR1 MNHDT, CDR2 YYDKIL.

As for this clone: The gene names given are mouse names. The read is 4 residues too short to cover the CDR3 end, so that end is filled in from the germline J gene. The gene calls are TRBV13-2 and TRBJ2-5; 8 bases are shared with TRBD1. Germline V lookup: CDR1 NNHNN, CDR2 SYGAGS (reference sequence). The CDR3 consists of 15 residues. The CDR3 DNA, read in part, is TGTGCCAGCGGTGATGCACAGGGGGAAGGAGAC. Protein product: CASGDAQGEGD. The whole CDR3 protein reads CASGDAQGEGDTQYF.

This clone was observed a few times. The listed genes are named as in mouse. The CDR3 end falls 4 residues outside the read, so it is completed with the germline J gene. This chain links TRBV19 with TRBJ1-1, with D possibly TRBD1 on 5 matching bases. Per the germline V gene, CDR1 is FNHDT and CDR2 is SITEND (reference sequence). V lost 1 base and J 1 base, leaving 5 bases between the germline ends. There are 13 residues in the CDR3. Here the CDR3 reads CASSIQGNTEVFF. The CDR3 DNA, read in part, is TGTGCCAGCAGTATACAGGGAAACACA.

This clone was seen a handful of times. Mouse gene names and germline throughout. The CDR3 sequence is CASGGEQGASSYEQYF. CDR3 bases read: TGTGCCAGCGGTGGGGAACAGGGGGCGAGCTCCTAT. The chain recombines TRBV13-2 with TRBJ2-7; 9 bases line up with TRBD1. The missing CDR3 end, 4 residues past where the read stops, is filled in from the germline J gene. After removal of 3 bases from V and 0 bases from J, the junction contained 7 bases not matched to a gene. Germline CDR1 is NNHNN and CDR2 is SYGAGS (reference sequence). This CDR3 has 16 residues.

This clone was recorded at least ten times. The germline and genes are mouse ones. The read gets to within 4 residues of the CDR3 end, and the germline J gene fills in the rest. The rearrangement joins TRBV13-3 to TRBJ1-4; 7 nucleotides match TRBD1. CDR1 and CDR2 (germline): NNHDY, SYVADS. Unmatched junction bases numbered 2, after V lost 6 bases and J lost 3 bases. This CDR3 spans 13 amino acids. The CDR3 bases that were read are TGTGCCAGCACGACAGGGCCCAACGAA. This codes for CASTTGPNE. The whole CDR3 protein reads CASTTGPNERLFF.

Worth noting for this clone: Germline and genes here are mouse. The CDR3 region is CASSPQGIAEQFF. CDR3 DNA, as far as it was read: TGTGCCAGCAGCCCCCAGGGGATTGCT. This chain connects TRBV5 to TRBJ2-1, with a possible D match to TRBD1 (6 bases). Read data end 4 residues before the CDR3 end; the end is taken from the germline J gene. V was cut by 4 bases and J by 6 bases, with 10 bases left in between. The CDR3 is made up of 13 amino acids. Per the germline V gene, CDR1 is LGHNA and CDR2 is YNLKQL (reference sequence).

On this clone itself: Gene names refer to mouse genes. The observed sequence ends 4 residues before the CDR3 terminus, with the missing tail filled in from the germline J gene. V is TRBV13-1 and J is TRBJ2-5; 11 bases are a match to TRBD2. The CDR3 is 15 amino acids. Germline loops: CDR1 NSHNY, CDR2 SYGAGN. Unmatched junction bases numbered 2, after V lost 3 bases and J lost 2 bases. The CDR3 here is CASSVTGGVQDTQYF. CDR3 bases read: TGTGCCAGCAGTGTGACTGGGGGGGTCCAAGAC.

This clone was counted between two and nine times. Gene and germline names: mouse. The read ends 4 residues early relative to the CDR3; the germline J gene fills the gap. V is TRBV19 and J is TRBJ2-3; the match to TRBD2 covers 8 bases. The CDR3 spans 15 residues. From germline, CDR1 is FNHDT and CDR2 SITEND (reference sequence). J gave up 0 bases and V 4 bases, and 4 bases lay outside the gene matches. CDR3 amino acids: CASSADWGSAETLYF. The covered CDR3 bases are TGTGCCAGCAGTGCCGACTGGGGTAGTGCAGAA.

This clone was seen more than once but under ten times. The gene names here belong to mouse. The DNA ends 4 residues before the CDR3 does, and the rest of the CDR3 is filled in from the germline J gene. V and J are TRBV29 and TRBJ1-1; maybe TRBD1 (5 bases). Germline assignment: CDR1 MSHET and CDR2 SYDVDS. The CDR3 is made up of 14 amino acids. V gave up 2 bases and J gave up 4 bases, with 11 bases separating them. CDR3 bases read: TGTGCTAGCAGTTTAGAGGGGATCGGCACA. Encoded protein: CASSLEGIGT. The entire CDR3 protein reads CASSLEGIGTEVFF. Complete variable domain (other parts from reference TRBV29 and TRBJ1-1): DMKVTQMPRYLIKRMGENVLLECGQDMSHETMYWYRQDPGLGLQLIYISYDVDSNSEGDIPKGYRVSRKKREHFSLILDSAKTNQTSVYFCASSLEGIGTEVFFGKGTRLTVV.

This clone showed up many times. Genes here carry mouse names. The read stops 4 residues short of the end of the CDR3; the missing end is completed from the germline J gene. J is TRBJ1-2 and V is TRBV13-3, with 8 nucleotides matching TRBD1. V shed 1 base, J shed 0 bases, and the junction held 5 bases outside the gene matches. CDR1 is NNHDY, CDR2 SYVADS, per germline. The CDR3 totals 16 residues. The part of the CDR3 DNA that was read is TGTGCCAGCAGTGATCCCGGACAGGGTCCAAACTCC. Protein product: CASSDPGQGPNS. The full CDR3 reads CASSDPGQGPNSDYTF.

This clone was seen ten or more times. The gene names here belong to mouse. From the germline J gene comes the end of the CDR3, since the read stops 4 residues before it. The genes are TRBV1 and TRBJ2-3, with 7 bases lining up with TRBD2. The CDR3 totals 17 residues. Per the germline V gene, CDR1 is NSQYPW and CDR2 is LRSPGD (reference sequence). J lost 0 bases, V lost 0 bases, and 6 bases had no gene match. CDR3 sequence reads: CTCSADRGLASAETLYF. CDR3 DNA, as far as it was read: TGCACCTGCAGTGCAGATCGAGGACTGGCTAGTGCAGAA. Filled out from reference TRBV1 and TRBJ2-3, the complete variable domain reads VTLLEQNPRWRLVPRGQAVNLRCILKNSQYPWMSWYQQDLQKQLQWLFTLRSPGDKEVKSLPGADYLATRVTDTELRLQVANMSQGRTLYCTCSADRGLASAETLYFGSGTRLTVL.

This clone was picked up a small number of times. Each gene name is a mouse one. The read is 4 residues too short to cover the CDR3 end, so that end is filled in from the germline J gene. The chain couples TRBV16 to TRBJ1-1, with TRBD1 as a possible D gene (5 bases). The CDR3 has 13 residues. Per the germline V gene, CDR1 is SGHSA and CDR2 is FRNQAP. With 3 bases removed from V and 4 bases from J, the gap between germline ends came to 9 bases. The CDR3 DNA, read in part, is TGTGCAAGCAGCTTTGGGGGAGGCACA. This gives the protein CASSFGGGT. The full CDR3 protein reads CASSFGGGTEVFF.

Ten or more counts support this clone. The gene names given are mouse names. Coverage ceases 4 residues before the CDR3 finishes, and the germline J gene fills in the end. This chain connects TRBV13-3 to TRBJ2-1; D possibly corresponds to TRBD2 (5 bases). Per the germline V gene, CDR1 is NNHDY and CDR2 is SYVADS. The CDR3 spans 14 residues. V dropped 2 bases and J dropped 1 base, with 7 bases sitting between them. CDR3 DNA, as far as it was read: TGTGCCAGCAGTGACTGGGTCAACTATGCT. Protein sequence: CASSDWVNYA. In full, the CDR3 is CASSDWVNYAEQFF.

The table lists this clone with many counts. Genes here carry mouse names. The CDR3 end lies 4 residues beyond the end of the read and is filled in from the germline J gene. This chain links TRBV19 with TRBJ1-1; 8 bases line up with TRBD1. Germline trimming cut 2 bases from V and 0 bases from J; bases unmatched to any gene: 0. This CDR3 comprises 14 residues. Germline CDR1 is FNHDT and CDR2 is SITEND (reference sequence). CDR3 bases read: TGTGCCAGCAGTATGACAGGGGCAAACACA. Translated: CASSMTGANT. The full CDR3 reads CASSMTGANTEVFF.